Reported below is one T cell receptor beta chain. Its antigen is not known. CDR3 length equals 13 residues. The J segment lost 3 bases and the V segment lost 6 bases, leaving 5 bases of the junction unmatched. The data stem from a study of post-analysis software for immune sequencing data. Overall study context: Recorded disease courses covered relapsing-remitting, secondary progressive and progressive-relapsing multiple sclerosis. Some patients had no subtype annotation. Overall study results and limits: Patients had higher frequencies than controls of a handful of TRBV segments, including TRBV5-6, TRBV5-1 and TRBV20-1.

Libraries were made from TCR beta cDNA, and they carried unique molecular identifiers. T cells numbering 1 to 10 million gave rise to about 490,000 cDNA molecules. MiXCR, applied by TCRdb to the PCR reads, yields one record per CDR3 protein. The sample yields around 710,000 distinct CDR3 sequences, around 45% seen once. The sequencing sample was made of blood. V and J are TRBV12-3 or TRBV12-4 and TRBJ2-7; 7 bases are shared with TRBD1. This clonotype was obtained from a girl aged 10 to 17 with multiple sclerosis. CDR3: CASSSDRDYEQYF. DNA for the CDR3: TGTGCCAGCAGCTCCGACAGGGACTACGAGCAGTACTTC.